Given below is one T cell receptor (beta chain) in context. This CDR3 is built from 17 residues. CDR1 is SGHNT, CDR2 YYREEE, per germline (reference sequence). Trimming stripped 0 bases from V and 0 bases from J, with 10 bases between. This record belongs to a study of blood T cell repertoires in COVID-19. Study context: The cDNA or gDNA used as material had been derived from T cells, B-cell-depleted T cells, or PBMCs.

While infection was still active, Seattle patients were enrolled and then followed longitudinally. Original processing methods: Reference gene primers were amplified, and this amplification served to estimate nucleated cell counts. Method: immunoSEQ multiplex PCR; TCRdb's copy keeps in-frame clones and lacks some. Clonal size and the V and J genes are those of that table, whereas D and trimming came from the DNA. The sample consists of about 45,000 clones, 85% to 95% of them appearing once. The sequencing sample was made of peripheral blood. This sequence was found in a man between 50 and 59 years old with COVID-19, enrolled during active disease. The V and J genes are TRBV5-4 and TRBJ2-6; D is unclear. The CDR3, as DNA: TGTGCCAGCAGCTTGGTGTTTCAGAACTCTGGGGCCAACGTCCTGACTTTC. The encoded protein is CASSLVFQNSGANVLTF.